These 8 T cell receptor beta chains were all obtained from the same sample, sequenced in a study of OX40 agonist ivuxolimab in advanced cancers. Libraries were made using the immunoSEQ multiplex PCR assay. TCRdb re-hosts the immuneACCESS table, in-frame sequences only. Its copies lack some clones; in the studies checked, an unresolved V gene accounts for under half of them, and the cause for the rest is not known. Across this sample there are fewer than 6,000 clones, with approximately 59% seen only once. Clones ranked in the top ten supply 46% of the sample. The sequenced sample was CD4+ or CD8+ T cells sorted from blood, obtained in a trial of the OX40 agonist ivuxolimab. The receptors originated from an adult with an advanced solid tumor such as melanoma, head and neck, liver or kidney cancer.

This chain connects TRBV7-2 to TRBJ1-2, with 7 bases lining up with TRBD1. The V segment lost 5 bases and the J segment 4 bases; nucleotides outside the gene matches: 16. This CDR3 comprises 17 residues. Germline lookup yields CDR1 SGHTA and CDR2 FQGNSA. The CDR3 DNA is TGTGCCAGCAGCCCATCCCGGACAGGACAACTGCTCTATGGCTACACCTTC. It is translated as CASSPSRTGQLLYGYTF.

CDR3 bases: TGTGCCAGCAGCGAACACCCGGGACATTCGGGCCCCCAGCATTTT. It is translated as CASSEHPGHSGPQHF. The rearrangement links TRBV11-1 to TRBJ1-5; possible D gene TRBD1, 6 bases. Germline V gene sequence: CDR1 SGHAT, CDR2 FQDESV (reference sequence). The length of the CDR3 is 15 residues. Trimming removed 5 bases from V and 10 bases from J, with 21 bases in between.

The rearrangement links TRBV6-6 to TRBJ1-1, with 9 bases matching TRBD1. Germline V lookup: CDR1 MNHNY, CDR2 SVGAGI (reference sequence). CDR3 length: 16 amino acids. The V segment lost 5 bases and the J segment 3 bases; nucleotides outside the gene matches: 10. For the CDR3, the DNA is TGTGCCAGCAGTATCCGGGACAGGGAGTGGGACACTGAAGCTTTCTTT. The encoded protein is CASSIRDREWDTEAFF.

In this sample, this clone turned up a few times. The V gene is TRBV19, the J gene TRBJ1-5, with 10 bases aligning to TRBD1. The V gene end was trimmed by 5 bases and the J gene end by 1 base; junction bases not matched to a gene: 2. Germline loops: CDR1 LNHDA, CDR2 SQIVND (reference sequence). The CDR3 sequence is 15 residues long. CDR3 loop: CASSLGQGSNQPQHF. The CDR3, as DNA: TGTGCCAGTAGTCTGGGACAGGGGAGCAATCAGCCCCAGCATTTT.

This clone has only a few counts. The chain combines TRBV4-1 with TRBJ2-1; 13 bases are a match to TRBD2. V lost 1 base, J lost 7 bases, and 4 bases stayed unmatched. CDR1 is MGHRA, CDR2 YSYEKL, per germline. This CDR3 spans 16 amino acids. Here the CDR3 reads CASSQGTSGSLNEQFF. Written as DNA, the CDR3 is TGCGCCAGCAGCCAAGGGACTAGCGGGAGTTTGAATGAGCAGTTCTTC.

This clone has a handful of counts. The V and J genes are TRBV7-3 and TRBJ2-1; TRBD2 agrees at 8 bases. Germline trimming cut 4 bases from V and 4 bases from J; bases unmatched to any gene: 6. The CDR3 consists of 15 residues. Germline V gene lookup returns CDR1 SGHTA and CDR2 FQGTGA. The CDR3 protein is CASSSLAGLYNEQFF. The CDR3, as DNA: TGTGCCAGCAGCTCGTTAGCGGGGCTTTACAATGAGCAGTTCTTC.

As regards this clone: One end of the junction fails to match germline, which may point to a read error. V and J are TRBV2 and TRBJ1-1, with 9 bases identical to TRBD1. This CDR3 is 13 amino acids long. Germline CDR1 reads SNHLY; CDR2 reads FYNNEI. CDR3 sequence (DNA): TGTGCCAGCAGTGAGGTGACAGGGGGTTTTTTTGTCTTT. This translates into CASSEVTGGFFVF.

This chain uses TRBV6-5 with TRBJ1-1; possible D gene TRBD1, 5 bases. Germline assignment: CDR1 MNHEY and CDR2 SVGAGI. V lost 6 bases to trimming and J lost 6 bases, with 11 bases between them. The CDR3 length is 12 residues. The CDR3 spells CASSPPGPEAFF. The CDR3, as DNA: TGTGCCAGCAGCCCTCCGGGGCCTGAAGCTTTCTTT.